The T cell receptor beta chain under discussion was sequenced for a study of T cell changes during pregnancy in multiple sclerosis. The trim removed 4 bases at V and 5 bases at J, leaving 2 bases unmatched. The CDR3 loop spans 14 amino acids. Germline V lookup: CDR1 LNHDA, CDR2 SQIVND (reference sequence). Repertoires were generated with immunoSEQ multiplex PCR, while TCRdb's copy carries only in-frame clones and drops some. Of approximately 31,000 clones listed, roughly nine tenths are singletons. The origin of this receptor is a female donor in good health, enrolled as a control in a pregnancy study. This chain uses TRBV19 with TRBJ1-5, with 10 bases lining up with TRBD1. Sequencing was performed on CD4+ T cells from peripheral blood mononuclear cells, taken in the second trimester of pregnancy. As DNA, the CDR3 is TGTGCCAGTAGTAGGGACAGGGGCCATCAGCCCCAGCATTTT. Amino acid sequence: CASSRDRGHQPQHF.